This TCR beta chain came from a study of blood T cell repertoires in COVID-19. Study information: Acute-phase and convalescent COVID-19 samples originated in the United States, Italy and Spain. T cells, B-cell-depleted T cells, or PBMCs supplied cDNA or gDNA.

With 0 bases clipped from V and 5 bases from J, the junction kept 4 bases outside the gene matches. Germline V gene lookup returns CDR1 KGHSH and CDR2 LQKENI. The CDR3 totals 16 residues. Libraries were prepared by immunoSEQ multiplex PCR; TCRdb keeps only in-frame clonotypes and omits some of them. Among roughly 100,000 clones listed, roughly 87% were seen once. Sequencing was done on a sample of peripheral blood. J is TRBJ2-2 and V is TRBV18; 9 bases are shared with TRBD1. This TCR was recovered from a man in his fifties with acute or convalescent COVID-19. CDR3 protein: CASSPPRGQGTGELFF. CDR3 coding DNA: TGTGCCAGCTCACCACCGAGGGGACAGGGAACCGGGGAGCTGTTTTTT.